This TCR beta chain was recorded in a study of beta chain features in type 1 diabetes. The whole isolated RNA underwent reverse transcription, so sequencing captured expressed TCRB transcripts. Naive, central memory and regulatory T cell samples yielded around 3.5 million reads on average. Sequencing used immunoSEQ multiplex PCR; TCRdb keeps in-frame clones, though not all of them. Among around 250,000 clones listed, under 70% were seen once. The V gene lost 7 bases and the J gene lost 6 bases, with 10 bases spanning the gap. Germline CDR1 and CDR2: SNHLY and FYNNEI. CDR3 size: 12 residues. This receptor was identified in a man aged 25 to 40 in good health. What was sequenced was naive CD4+ T cells from blood. V is TRBV2 and J is TRBJ2-1, with D perhaps matching TRBD2 (5 bases). CDR3 in amino acids: CASIGRVNEQFF. The CDR3 region has the DNA TGTGCCAGCATAGGGCGGGTCAATGAGCAGTTCTTC.